The rows below give T cell receptor beta chains drawn from one sample of a study of cytomegalovirus exposure and HLA in healthy donors. Using immunoSEQ multiplex PCR, the repertoire was profiled, and TCRdb retains in-frame clones only, with some absent. The data contain 18,000 or so clones, about 70% of them singletons. Sequenced material: PBMCs. These receptors were obtained from a man between 18 and 35 years old in good health and CMV-seronegative. Both conserved end residues are part of each CDR3. D genes are given only for firm matches. Expanded clones are given a class, and other clones once, few, many or no size at all.

CDR3 DNA: TGTGCCAGCAGTTCGACAGTGACCTACGAGCAGTACTTC
CDR3 protein: CASSSTVTYEQYF
J gene: TRBJ2-7
clone size: -
D gene: -
V gene: TRBV6-5

CDR3 DNA: TGCAGCGTTGGCAGGGTTAAGCCCTACGAGCAGTACTTC
CDR3 protein: CSVGRVKPYEQYF
J gene: TRBJ2-7
clone size: -
D gene: -
V gene: TRBV29-1

CDR3 DNA: TGCAGTGCTAGTTCGGAGACCCAGTACTTC
CDR3 protein: CSASSETQYF
J gene: TRBJ2-5
clone size: -
D gene: -
V gene: TRBV20-1

CDR3 DNA: TGTGCCAGCAGCTTATCGGGGGGTTCCTACAATGAGCAGTTCTTC
CDR3 protein: CASSLSGGSYNEQFF
J gene: TRBJ2-1
clone size: -
D gene: TRBD2
V gene: TRBV11-1

CDR3 DNA: TGCGCCAGCAGCCACGGCTGGGAGTCGGAGCTGTTTTTT
CDR3 protein: CASSHGWESELFF
J gene: TRBJ2-2
clone size: -
D gene: -
V gene: TRBV4-1

CDR3 DNA: TGTGCCAGCAGGGAGACCGGACAGTCCTTCTACGAGCAGTACTTC
CDR3 protein: CASRETGQSFYEQYF
J gene: TRBJ2-7
clone size: -
D gene: -
V gene: TRBV6-5

CDR3 DNA: TGTGCCAGCAGGCTCCCAGGGTCCAAAAACATTCAGTACTTC
CDR3 protein: CASRLPGSKNIQYF
J gene: TRBJ2-4
clone size: -
D gene: -
V gene: TRBV6-5

CDR3 DNA: TGTGCCACCAGCAGAGAACAGGCCAATAGCAATCAGCCCCAGCATTTT
CDR3 protein: CATSREQANSNQPQHF
J gene: TRBJ1-5
clone size: -
D gene: -
V gene: TRBV15

CDR3 DNA: TGCAGCATTCGGGGTGACTATGGCTACACCTTC
CDR3 protein: CSIRGDYGYTF
J gene: TRBJ1-2
clone size: -
D gene: -
V gene: TRBV29-1

CDR3 DNA: TGTGCCAGCAGCGTAGTGGGGGGGGACACTGAAGCTTTCTTT
CDR3 protein: CASSVVGGDTEAFF
J gene: TRBJ1-1
clone size: -
D gene: -
V gene: TRBV9

CDR3 DNA: TGCAGCGTCAATAGCGGTTCCTACGAGCAGTACTTC
CDR3 protein: CSVNSGSYEQYF
J gene: TRBJ2-7
clone size: -
D gene: -
V gene: TRBV29-1

CDR3 DNA: TGCGCCAGCAGCCAAGGACAGGTTTATGGCTACACCTTC
CDR3 protein: CASSQGQVYGYTF
J gene: TRBJ1-2
clone size: -
D gene: -
V gene: TRBV4-1

CDR3 DNA: TGTGCCAGCAGTTACTCGACAGGACAAGATGGCTACACCTTC
CDR3 protein: CASSYSTGQDGYTF
J gene: TRBJ1-2
clone size: -
D gene: -
V gene: TRBV6-5

CDR3 DNA: TGCAGCGTTGCGGGACTAGCGGGAGACTACGAGCAGTACTTC
CDR3 protein: CSVAGLAGDYEQYF
J gene: TRBJ2-7
clone size: -
D gene: TRBD2
V gene: TRBV29-1

CDR3 DNA: TGTGCTAGTGGTATCGCAGGGGATTCACCCCTCCACTTT
CDR3 protein: CASGIAGDSPLHF
J gene: TRBJ1-6
clone size: -
D gene: -
V gene: TRBV12-5

CDR3 DNA: TGCGCCAGCAGTCGACACAACACCGGGGAGCTGTTTTTT
CDR3 protein: CASSRHNTGELFF
J gene: TRBJ2-2
clone size: -
D gene: -
V gene: TRBV5-1

CDR3 DNA: TGTGCCAGCAGCCTACAGGGTTACTACGAGCAGTACTTC
CDR3 protein: CASSLQGYYEQYF
J gene: TRBJ2-7
clone size: -
D gene: -
V gene: TRBV5-6

CDR3 DNA: TGCAGCGTTGTAGAGTCCCAGGGGAACTATGGCTACACCTTC
CDR3 protein: CSVVESQGNYGYTF
J gene: TRBJ1-2
clone size: -
D gene: -
V gene: TRBV29-1

CDR3 DNA: TGTGCCTGGAGCCCCAGGGTGGGGTTTGGGGCCAACGTCCTGACTTTC
CDR3 protein: CAWSPRVGFGANVLTF
J gene: TRBJ2-6
clone size: -
D gene: -
V gene: TRBV30

CDR3 DNA: TGTGCCTGGAGTCCCCTAACGGGAACAAACATTCAGTACTTC
CDR3 protein: CAWSPLTGTNIQYF
J gene: TRBJ2-4
clone size: -
D gene: -
V gene: TRBV30

CDR3 DNA: TGTGCCAGCAGCTTGGGGCGGGAGGGATACAATGAGCAGTTCTTC
CDR3 protein: CASSLGREGYNEQFF
J gene: TRBJ2-1
clone size: -
D gene: TRBD2
V gene: TRBV5-4

CDR3 DNA: TGTGCCAGCAGTGAATCAAGATCGGCCGGGGTGCATGGCTACACCTTC
CDR3 protein: CASSESRSAGVHGYTF
J gene: TRBJ1-2
clone size: once
D gene: -
V gene: TRBV2

CDR3 DNA: TGTGCCAGCAGTTACGGGGCAGATCAGCCCCAGCATTTT
CDR3 protein: CASSYGADQPQHF
J gene: TRBJ1-5
clone size: -
D gene: -
V gene: TRBV6-5

CDR3 DNA: TGTGCCACCAGCAGGCTACCGGGACAGAGGAACACTGAAGCTTTCTTT
CDR3 protein: CATSRLPGQRNTEAFF
J gene: TRBJ1-1
clone size: -
D gene: TRBD1
V gene: TRBV15

CDR3 DNA: TGTGCCAGCAGCTCACAGACAGGGACCCAGCATTTT
CDR3 protein: CASSSQTGTQHF
J gene: TRBJ1-5
clone size: -
D gene: TRBD1
V gene: TRBV7-2

CDR3 DNA: TGTGCCAGCAGCGTAACAGCGGGAGTTTTGGAGACCCAGTACTTC
CDR3 protein: CASSVTAGVLETQYF
J gene: TRBJ2-5
clone size: -
D gene: TRBD2
V gene: TRBV9

CDR3 DNA: TGTGCCAGCAGTGAGTCGGGACAGAGTCGAGAGACCCAGTACTTC
CDR3 protein: CASSESGQSRETQYF
J gene: TRBJ2-5
clone size: -
D gene: TRBD1
V gene: TRBV2

CDR3 DNA: TGTGCCAGCAGCTTAGGAGAGTACAATGAGCAGTTCTTC
CDR3 protein: CASSLGEYNEQFF
J gene: TRBJ2-1
clone size: -
D gene: -
V gene: TRBV7-8

CDR3 DNA: TGTGCCAGCAGTTGGGATCGACTAGCGGGAGACCACGAGCAGTACTTC
CDR3 protein: CASSWDRLAGDHEQYF
J gene: TRBJ2-7
clone size: -
D gene: TRBD2
V gene: TRBV6-5

CDR3 DNA: TGTGCCTGGAGTCCGAAACCGGGACAGCCGAACACCGGGGAGCTGTTTTTT
CDR3 protein: CAWSPKPGQPNTGELFF
J gene: TRBJ2-2
clone size: -
D gene: TRBD1
V gene: TRBV30

CDR3 DNA: TGTGCCAGCAGCTTGGAGGCTAGCGGCTGGGATACGCAGTATTTT
CDR3 protein: CASSLEASGWDTQYF
J gene: TRBJ2-3
clone size: -
D gene: TRBD2
V gene: TRBV5-4

CDR3 DNA: TGTGCCAGCAGTTCGGGACAGGGGGCGCATATGGTAGACTATGGCTACACCTTC
CDR3 protein: CASSSGQGAHMVDYGYTF
J gene: TRBJ1-2
clone size: once
D gene: TRBD1
V gene: TRBV7-2

CDR3 DNA: TGTGCCAGCTCACCTTTTCCTTCCGGGACAGGGGCTTTTAGCTATGGCTACACCTTC
CDR3 protein: CASSPFPSGTGAFSYGYTF
J gene: TRBJ1-2
clone size: -
D gene: TRBD1
V gene: TRBV18

CDR3 DNA: TGTGCCAGCAGCTGGGACACTAGCTACGAGCAGTACTTC
CDR3 protein: CASSWDTSYEQYF
J gene: TRBJ2-7
clone size: -
D gene: -
V gene: TRBV5-4

CDR3 DNA: TGTGCCTGGAGTGTAGGGACACTATACGAGCAGTACTTC
CDR3 protein: CAWSVGTLYEQYF
J gene: TRBJ2-7
clone size: -
D gene: -
V gene: TRBV30

CDR3 DNA: TGTGCCTGGGGGATGGGGGCAGAAGCTTTCTTT
CDR3 protein: CAWGMGAEAFF
J gene: TRBJ1-1
clone size: once
D gene: -
V gene: TRBV30

CDR3 DNA: TGTGCCAGCAGCTTAGCAGACAGCTGGACCACTGAAGCTTTCTTT
CDR3 protein: CASSLADSWTTEAFF
J gene: TRBJ1-1
clone size: few
D gene: -
V gene: TRBV7-9

CDR3 DNA: TGCGCCAGCAGCCTGGACAGGTGGTCCTATGGCTACACCTTC
CDR3 protein: CASSLDRWSYGYTF
J gene: TRBJ1-2
clone size: -
D gene: TRBD1
V gene: TRBV5-1